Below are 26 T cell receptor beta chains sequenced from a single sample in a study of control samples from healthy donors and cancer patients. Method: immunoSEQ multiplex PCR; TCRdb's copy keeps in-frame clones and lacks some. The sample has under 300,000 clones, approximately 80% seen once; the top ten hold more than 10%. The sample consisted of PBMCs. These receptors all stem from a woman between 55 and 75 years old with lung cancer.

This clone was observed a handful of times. CDR3 sequence reads: CASSQRTGGAGNTGELFF. The DNA for the CDR3 is TGCGCCAGCAGCCAACGGACAGGGGGCGCGGGGAACACCGGGGAGCTGTTTTTT. The J gene is TRBJ2-2, the V gene TRBV5-1; 11 bases map to TRBD1. V lost 4 bases to trimming and J lost 1 base; unmatched junction nucleotides: 9. The CDR3 spans 18 residues. Germline CDR1 SGHRS, CDR2 YFSETQ.

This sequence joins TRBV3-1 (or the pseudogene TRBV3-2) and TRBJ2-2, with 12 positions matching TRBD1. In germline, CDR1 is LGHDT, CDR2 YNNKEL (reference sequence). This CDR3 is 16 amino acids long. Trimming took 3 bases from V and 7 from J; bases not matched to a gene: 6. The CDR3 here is CASSQPGQGAIGELFF. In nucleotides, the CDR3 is TGTGCCAGCAGCCAGCCGGGACAGGGGGCAATCGGGGAGCTGTTTTTT.

CDR3 region: CASSRPTSGDNYNEQFF. The CDR3 nucleotides are TGTGCCAGCAGCCGCCCGACTAGCGGGGACAATTACAATGAGCAGTTCTTC. The chain recombines TRBV7-2 with TRBJ2-1; 11 bases match TRBD2. J gave up 4 bases and V 5 bases, and 10 bases lay outside the gene matches. Germline CDR1 and CDR2: SGHTA and FQGNSA. The CDR3 has 17 residues.

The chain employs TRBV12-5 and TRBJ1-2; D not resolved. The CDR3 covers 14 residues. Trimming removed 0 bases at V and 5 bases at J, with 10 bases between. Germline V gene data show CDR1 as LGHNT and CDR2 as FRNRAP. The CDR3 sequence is CASGLVQLGYGYTF. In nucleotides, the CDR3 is TGTGCTAGTGGTTTGGTTCAGTTAGGGTATGGCTACACCTTC.

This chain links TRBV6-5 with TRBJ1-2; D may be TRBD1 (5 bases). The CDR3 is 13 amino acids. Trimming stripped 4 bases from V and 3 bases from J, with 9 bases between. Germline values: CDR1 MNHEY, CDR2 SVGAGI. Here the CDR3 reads CASSSGRYYGYTF. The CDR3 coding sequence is TGTGCCAGCAGTTCGGGACGGTACTATGGCTACACCTTC.

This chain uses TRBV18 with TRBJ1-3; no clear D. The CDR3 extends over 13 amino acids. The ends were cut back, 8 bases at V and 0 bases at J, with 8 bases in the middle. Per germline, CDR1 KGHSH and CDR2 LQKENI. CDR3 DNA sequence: TGTGCCAGCAAGTTCAGCTCTGGAAACACCATATATTTT. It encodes CASKFSSGNTIYF.

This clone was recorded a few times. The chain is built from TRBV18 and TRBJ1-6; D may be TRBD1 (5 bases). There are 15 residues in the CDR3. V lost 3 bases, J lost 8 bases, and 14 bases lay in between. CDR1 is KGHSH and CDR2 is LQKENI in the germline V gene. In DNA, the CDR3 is TGTGCCAGCTCACCGACACAGGATGAGGATTCACCCCTCCACTTT. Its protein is CASSPTQDEDSPLHF.

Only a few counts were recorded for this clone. CDR3 sequence (DNA): TGTGCCAGCAGCTTAACTAGCGGGGGGTACAATGAGCAGTTCTTC. It codes for CASSLTSGGYNEQFF. The chain employs TRBV7-3 and TRBJ2-1; 10 bases fit TRBD2. The CDR3 is 15 residues long. The germline gives CDR1 SGHTA, CDR2 FQGTGA. The V and J ends lost 0 bases and 4 bases, in that order; junction bases with no gene match: 0.

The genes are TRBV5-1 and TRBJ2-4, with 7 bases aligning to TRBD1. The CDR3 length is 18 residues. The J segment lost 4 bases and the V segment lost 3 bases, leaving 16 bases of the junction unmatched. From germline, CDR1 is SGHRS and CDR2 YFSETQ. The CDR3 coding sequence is TGCGCCAGCAGCTCAAGGGGCGAGGGGGCGGACATAAAAAACATTCAGTACTTC. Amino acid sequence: CASSSRGEGADIKNIQYF.

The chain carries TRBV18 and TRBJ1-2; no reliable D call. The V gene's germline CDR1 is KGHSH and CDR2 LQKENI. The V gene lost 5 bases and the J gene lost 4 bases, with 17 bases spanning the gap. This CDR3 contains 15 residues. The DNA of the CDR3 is TGTGCCAGCTCATCTATCGGAAGGACTCGCTATGGCTACACCTTC. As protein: CASSSIGRTRYGYTF.

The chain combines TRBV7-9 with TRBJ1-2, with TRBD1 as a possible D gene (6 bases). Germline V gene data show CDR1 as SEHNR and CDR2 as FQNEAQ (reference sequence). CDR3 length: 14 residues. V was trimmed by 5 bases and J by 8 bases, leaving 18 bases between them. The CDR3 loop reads CASSPPGVDWGYTF. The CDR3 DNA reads TGTGCCAGCAGCCCCCCAGGGGTAGATTGGGGCTACACCTTC.

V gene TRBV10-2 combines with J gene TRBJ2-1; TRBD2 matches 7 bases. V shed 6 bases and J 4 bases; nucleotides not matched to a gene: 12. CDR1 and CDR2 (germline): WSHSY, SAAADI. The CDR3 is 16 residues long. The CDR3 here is CASRDNPGLLYNEQFF. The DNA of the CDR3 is TGCGCCAGCAGGGACAACCCGGGACTACTGTACAATGAGCAGTTCTTC.

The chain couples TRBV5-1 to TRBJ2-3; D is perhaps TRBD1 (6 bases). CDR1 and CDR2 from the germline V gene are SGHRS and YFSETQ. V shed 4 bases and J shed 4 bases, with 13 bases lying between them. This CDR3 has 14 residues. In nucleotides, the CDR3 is TGCGCCAGCAGCCTTCGACAGGTTTCAGATACGCAGTATTTT. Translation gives CASSLRQVSDTQYF.

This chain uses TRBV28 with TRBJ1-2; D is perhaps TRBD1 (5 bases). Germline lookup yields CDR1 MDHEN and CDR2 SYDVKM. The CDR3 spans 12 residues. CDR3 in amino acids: CATFNPGLGYTF. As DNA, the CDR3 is TGTGCAACCTTTAATCCAGGGCTAGGCTACACCTTC.

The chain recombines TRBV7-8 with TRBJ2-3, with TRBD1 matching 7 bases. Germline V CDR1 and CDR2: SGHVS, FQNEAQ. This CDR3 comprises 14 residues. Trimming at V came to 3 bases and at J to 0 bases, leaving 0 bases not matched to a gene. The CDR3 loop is CASSLTGSTDTQYF. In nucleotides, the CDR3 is TGTGCCAGCAGCTTGACAGGGAGCACAGATACGCAGTATTTT.

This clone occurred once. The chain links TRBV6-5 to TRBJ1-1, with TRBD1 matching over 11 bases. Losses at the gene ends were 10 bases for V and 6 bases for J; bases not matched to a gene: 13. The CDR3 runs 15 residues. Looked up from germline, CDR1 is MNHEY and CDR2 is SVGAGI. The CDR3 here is CAITDRGQRVPEAFF. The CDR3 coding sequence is TGTGCCATTACGGACAGGGGGCAACGGGTTCCTGAAGCTTTCTTT.

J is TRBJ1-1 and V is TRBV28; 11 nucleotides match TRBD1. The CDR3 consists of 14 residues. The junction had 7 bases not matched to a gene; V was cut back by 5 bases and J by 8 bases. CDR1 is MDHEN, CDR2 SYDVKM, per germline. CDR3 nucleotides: TGTGCCAGCAGTCAAGGACAGGGGGCTAAAGAAGCTTTCTTT. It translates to CASSQGQGAKEAFF.

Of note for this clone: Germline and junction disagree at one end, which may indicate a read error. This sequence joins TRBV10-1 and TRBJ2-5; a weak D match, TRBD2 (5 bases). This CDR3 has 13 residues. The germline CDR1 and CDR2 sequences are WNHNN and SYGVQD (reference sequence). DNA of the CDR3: TGCGCCACCGCTATGGACTCTCAAGGGACCCAGTACTTC. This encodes CATAMDSQGTQYF.

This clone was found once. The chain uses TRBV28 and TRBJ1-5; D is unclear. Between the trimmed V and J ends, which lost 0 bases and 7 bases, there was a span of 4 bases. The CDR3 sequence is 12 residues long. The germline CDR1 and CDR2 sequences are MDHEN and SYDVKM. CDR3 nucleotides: TGTGCCAGCAGTTTATGGGCCCAGCCCCAGCATTTT. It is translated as CASSLWAQPQHF.

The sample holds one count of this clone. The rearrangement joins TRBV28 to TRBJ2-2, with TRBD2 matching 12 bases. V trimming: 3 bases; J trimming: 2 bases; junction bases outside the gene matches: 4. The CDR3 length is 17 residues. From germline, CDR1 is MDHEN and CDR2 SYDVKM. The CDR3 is CASSFPGLAGNTGELFF. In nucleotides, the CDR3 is TGTGCCAGCAGTTTCCCCGGACTAGCGGGAAACACCGGGGAGCTGTTTTTT. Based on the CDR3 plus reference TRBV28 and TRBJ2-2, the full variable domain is DVKVTQSSRYLVKRTGEKVFLECVQDMDHENMFWYRQDPGLGLRLIYFSYDVKMKEKGDIPEGYSVSREKKERFSLILESASTNQTSMYLCASSFPGLAGNTGELFFGEGSRLTVL.

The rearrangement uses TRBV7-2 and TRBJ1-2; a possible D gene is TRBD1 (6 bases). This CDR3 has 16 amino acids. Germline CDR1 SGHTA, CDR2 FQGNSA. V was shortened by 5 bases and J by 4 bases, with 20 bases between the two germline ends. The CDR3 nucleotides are TGTGCCAGCAGCCCGGCGGTACAGGGAGGGGCCTATGGCTACACCTTC. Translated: CASSPAVQGGAYGYTF.

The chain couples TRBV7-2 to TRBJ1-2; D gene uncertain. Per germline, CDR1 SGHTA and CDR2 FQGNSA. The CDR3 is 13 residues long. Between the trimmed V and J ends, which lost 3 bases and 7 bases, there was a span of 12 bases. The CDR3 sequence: CASSLEVGSGYTF. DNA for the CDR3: TGTGCCAGCAGCTTGGAGGTCGGTTCTGGCTACACCTTC.

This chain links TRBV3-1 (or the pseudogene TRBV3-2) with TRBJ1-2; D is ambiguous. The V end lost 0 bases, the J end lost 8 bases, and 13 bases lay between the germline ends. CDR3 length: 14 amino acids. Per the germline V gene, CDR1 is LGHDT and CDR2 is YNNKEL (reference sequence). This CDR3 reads CASSQDNGRRGYTF. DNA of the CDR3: TGTGCCAGCAGCCAAGATAACGGGCGTAGGGGCTACACCTTC.

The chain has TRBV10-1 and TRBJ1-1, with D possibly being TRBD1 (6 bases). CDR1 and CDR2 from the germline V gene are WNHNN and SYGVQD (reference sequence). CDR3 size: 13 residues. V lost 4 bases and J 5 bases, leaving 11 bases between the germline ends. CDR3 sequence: CASSGGGTTEAFF. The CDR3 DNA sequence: TGCGCCAGCAGTGGAGGCGGGACAACTGAAGCTTTCTTT.

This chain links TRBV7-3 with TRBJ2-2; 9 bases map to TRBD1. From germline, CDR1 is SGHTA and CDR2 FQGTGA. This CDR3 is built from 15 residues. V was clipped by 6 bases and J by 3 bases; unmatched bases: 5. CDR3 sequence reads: CASSFTGGDTGELFF. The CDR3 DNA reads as TGTGCCAGCAGTTTTACAGGGGGCGACACCGGGGAGCTGTTTTTT. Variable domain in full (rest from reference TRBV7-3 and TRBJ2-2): GAGVSQTPSNKVTEKGKYVELRCDPISGHTALYWYRQSLGQGPEFLIYFQGTGAADDSGLPNDRFFAVRPEGSVSTLKIQRTERGDSAVYLCASSFTGGDTGELFFGEGSRLTVL.

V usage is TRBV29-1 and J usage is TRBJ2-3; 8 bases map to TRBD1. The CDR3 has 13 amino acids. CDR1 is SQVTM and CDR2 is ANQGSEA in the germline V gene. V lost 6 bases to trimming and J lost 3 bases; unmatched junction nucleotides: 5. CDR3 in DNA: TGCAGCGTGGGGGACAGGTCAACAGATACGCAGTATTTT. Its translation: CSVGDRSTDTQYF.